The next 29 T cell receptor beta chains were all read from a single sample in a study of T cell responses to AZD1222 COVID-19 vaccine. Profiling relied on immunoSEQ multiplex PCR, and the TCRdb table lists in-frame clones only, not all of them. This sample has about 120,000 clones; 93% occur once, and the top ten carry around 5%. The sample in question was peripheral blood, obtained 28 days after the second AZD1222 dose. The receptors here all came from an adult who received the AZD1222 COVID-19 vaccine.

CDR3 protein: CASSLLQGADYGYTF. The CDR3 region has the DNA TGTGCCAGCAGCTTATTACAGGGGGCGGACTATGGCTACACCTTC. The gene calls are TRBV7-2 and TRBJ1-2; 9 nucleotides agree with TRBD1. V lost 2 bases, J lost 3 bases, and 4 bases stayed unmatched. This CDR3 contains 15 residues. Per germline, CDR1 SGHTA and CDR2 FQGNSA.

This chain connects TRBV3-1 (or the pseudogene TRBV3-2) to TRBJ1-2; D might be TRBD1 (6 bases). V was pared by 4 bases and J by 12 bases, with 21 bases between. This CDR3 region has 14 residues. Germline CDR1 reads LGHDT; CDR2 reads YNNKEL (reference sequence). The CDR3 region has the DNA TGTGCCAGCAGCCCGGTGACAGGTCCCATCCCCCACACCTTC. This gives the protein CASSPVTGPIPHTF.

The V call is TRBV19, the J call TRBJ2-2; TRBD1 matches 7 bases. With V trimmed by 6 bases and J by 0 bases, 7 bases remained unmatched. There are 16 residues in the CDR3. Germline V gene data show CDR1 as LNHDA and CDR2 as SQIVND (reference sequence). The DNA for the CDR3 is TGTGCCAGTAGCATTGGACAGGTCGCGAACACCGGGGAGCTGTTTTTT. Translating gives CASSIGQVANTGELFF.

The CDR3, as DNA: TGTGCCAGCAGCCCCGTACAGGGCACGACAGATACGCAGTATTTT. Its protein product is CASSPVQGTTDTQYF. This chain uses TRBV5-4 with TRBJ2-3; a possible D gene is TRBD1 (6 bases). CDR3 size: 15 residues. Trimming left V 4 bases short and J 3 bases short, with 15 bases between. The germline CDR1 and CDR2 sequences are SGHNT and YYREEE (reference sequence).

The chain has TRBV24-1 and TRBJ2-2; 10 nucleotides match TRBD1. The CDR3 contains 16 residues. CDR1 is KGHDR, CDR2 SFDVKD, per germline. J lost 3 bases, V lost 4 bases, and 4 bases had no gene match. CDR3: CATSDPGTGDTGELFF. The CDR3 region has the DNA TGTGCCACCAGTGACCCCGGGACAGGGGACACCGGGGAGCTGTTTTTT.

The rearrangement links TRBV11-3 to TRBJ2-3; no definite D call. The ends were cut back, 4 bases at V and 7 bases at J, with 15 bases in the middle. Germline V CDR1 and CDR2: SGHNT, YENEEA. CDR3 size: 14 residues. The DNA of the CDR3 is TGTGCCAGCAGCTGTTTACCCGAGCCACATACGCAGTATTTT. It codes for CASSCLPEPHTQYF. Full variable domain (remainder filled in from reference TRBV11-3 and TRBJ2-3): EAGVVQSPRYKIIEKKQPVAFWCNPISGHNTLYWYLQNLGQGPELLIRYENEEAVDDSQLPKDRFSAERLKGVDSTLKIQPAELGDSAVYLCASSCLPEPHTQYFGPGTRLTVL.

The chain joins TRBV24-1 to TRBJ2-3, with 11 bases that match TRBD2. The ends lost 5 bases at V and 4 bases at J; junction bases unmatched: 10. The CDR3 runs 17 residues. Germline V gives CDR1 KGHDR, CDR2 SFDVKD. CDR3 protein: CATSALAGGWFSDTQYF. The CDR3 bases are TGTGCCACCAGTGCCTTAGCGGGGGGGTGGTTCTCAGATACGCAGTATTTT.

The gene calls are TRBV18 and TRBJ1-2, with no clear D. V was trimmed by 6 bases and J by 5 bases, leaving 16 bases between them. Germline CDR1 reads KGHSH; CDR2 reads LQKENI. The CDR3 is 14 amino acids. CDR3 sequence (DNA): TGTGCCAGCTCCATAGGGATGGGAGAGTATGGCTACACCTTC. Translating gives CASSIGMGEYGYTF.

This sequence joins TRBV6-1 and TRBJ1-1; 11 nucleotides line up with TRBD1. CDR3 length: 16 amino acids. V dropped 4 bases and J dropped 4; count of bases not matched to a gene: 8. Germline V gives CDR1 MNHNS, CDR2 SASEGT. CDR3: CASSVGQGAEGTEAFF. The CDR3 DNA reads as TGTGCCAGCAGTGTCGGACAGGGGGCGGAGGGCACTGAAGCTTTCTTT.

The CDR3 region is CASSKGGQAFF. In DNA, the CDR3 is TGTGCCAGCAGCAAAGGGGGGCAAGCTTTCTTT. The chain uses TRBV6-5 and TRBJ1-1, with a weak D call TRBD1 (6 bases). CDR3 length: 11 residues. V was trimmed by 6 bases and J by 9 bases, leaving 11 bases between them. Germline V gene sequence: CDR1 MNHEY, CDR2 SVGAGI.

This rearrangement joins TRBV4-1 to TRBJ1-5; 8 bases map to TRBD1. Germline-derived CDR1 and CDR2 are MGHRA and YSYEKL. With 0 bases clipped from V and 7 bases from J, the junction kept 5 bases outside the gene matches. The CDR3 length is 15 residues. The CDR3 loop reads CASSQDPTGDQPQHF. Here the CDR3 DNA reads TGCGCCAGCAGCCAAGACCCGACAGGGGACCAGCCCCAGCATTTT.

The V and J genes are TRBV20-1 and TRBJ2-1; the match to TRBD2 covers 11 bases. Germline V lookup: CDR1 DFQATT, CDR2 SNEGSKA (reference sequence). V was pared by 3 bases and J by 0 bases, with 10 bases of the junction left unmatched. This CDR3 spans 18 amino acids. The CDR3 spells CSASRASGRHSSYNEQFF. The CDR3 bases are TGCAGTGCTAGTAGGGCTAGCGGGAGGCACAGCTCCTACAATGAGCAGTTCTTC.

This CDR3 is CASSPPGGAGYGYTF. The CDR3 bases are TGTGCCAGCTCACCCCCGGGGGGGGCCGGCTATGGCTACACCTTC. This chain uses TRBV18 with TRBJ1-2, with D possibly matching TRBD1 (6 bases). V was shortened by 3 bases and J by 4 bases, with 15 bases between the two germline ends. Germline CDR1 KGHSH, CDR2 LQKENI. The CDR3 length is 15 residues.

Only one count was recorded for this clone. The chain uses TRBV19 and TRBJ1-4, with D unresolved. Per the germline V gene, CDR1 is LNHDA and CDR2 is SQIVND (reference sequence). Trimming left V 6 bases short and J 7 bases short, with 15 bases between. The CDR3 totals 14 residues. CDR3 sequence: CASSFDRTGEKLFF. In DNA form, the CDR3 reads TGTGCCAGTAGCTTTGACCGGACGGGTGAAAAACTGTTTTTT.

V usage is TRBV5-4 and J usage is TRBJ2-1, with 7 bases aligning to TRBD2. CDR1 is SGHNT and CDR2 is YYREEE in the germline V gene (reference sequence). After removal of 1 base from V and 0 bases from J, the junction contained 1 base not matched to a gene. This CDR3 contains 15 residues. Here the CDR3 DNA reads TGTGCCAGCAGCTTGAGGACTAGCTCCTACAATGAGCAGTTCTTC. As protein: CASSLRTSSYNEQFF.

The rearrangement joins TRBV4-1 to TRBJ2-7; 9 bases map to TRBD1. V gave up 4 bases and J gave up 3 bases; unmatched junction bases: 10. This CDR3 has 16 residues. CDR1 and CDR2 from the germline V gene are MGHRA and YSYEKL. The CDR3 DNA follows: TGCGCCAGCAGCCGCTACGACAGGGGGGAGGGCTACGAGCAGTACTTC. As protein: CASSRYDRGEGYEQYF.

V gene TRBV6-2 or TRBV6-3 combines with J gene TRBJ2-7; 10 bases align to TRBD2. CDR3 length equals 15 residues. Losses at the gene ends were 3 bases for V and 6 bases for J; bases not matched to a gene: 8. Germline V gives CDR1 MNHEY, CDR2 SVGEGT. As DNA, the CDR3 is TGTGCCAGCAGTTATATACCGGGACTAGCGAGCGAGCAGTACTTC. Translated, it gives CASSYIPGLASEQYF.

The chain employs TRBV6-6 and TRBJ1-1; D is perhaps TRBD1 (6 bases). This CDR3 is built from 15 residues. CDR1 MNHNY and CDR2 SVGAGI come from the germline V gene (reference sequence). Trimming shortened V by 5 bases and J by 1 base, and 14 bases separated the two germline ends. In DNA form, the CDR3 reads TGTGCCAGCAGTGACCCGGGACACTCGAACACTGAAGCTTTCTTT. This codes for CASSDPGHSNTEAFF.

The chain links TRBV4-1 to TRBJ1-4; maybe TRBD1 (5 bases). V was trimmed by 0 bases and J by 6 bases, leaving 14 bases between them. This CDR3 comprises 16 residues. The germline CDR1 and CDR2 sequences are MGHRA and YSYEKL. CDR3 coding DNA: TGCGCCAGCAGCCAAGATTCGGAGGGGCTCGATGAAAAACTGTTTTTT. Translation gives CASSQDSEGLDEKLFF.

The V call is TRBV6-1, the J call TRBJ2-2; D ambiguous. V was clipped by 1 base and J by 6 bases, with 15 bases between them. This CDR3 is 16 amino acids long. Germline V lookup: CDR1 MNHNS, CDR2 SASEGT. The CDR3 reads CASSEGSARSAGELFF. Here the CDR3 DNA reads TGTGCCAGCAGTGAAGGGAGTGCCAGGTCCGCCGGGGAGCTGTTTTTT.

The chain carries TRBV11-2 and TRBJ1-6; a weak D match, TRBD1 (6 bases). Germline CDR1 is SGHAT and CDR2 is FQNNGV. Trimming removed 5 bases from V and 4 bases from J, with 15 bases in between. The CDR3 is made up of 16 amino acids. The CDR3 bases are TGTGCCAGCAGCCCTCCAGGGGACATTTATAATTCACCCCTCCACTTT. Protein sequence: CASSPPGDIYNSPLHF.

This chain joins TRBV9 and TRBJ2-3, with 11 bases fitting TRBD2. The V gene end was trimmed by 3 bases and the J gene end by 1 base; junction bases not matched to a gene: 10. Germline values: CDR1 SGDLS, CDR2 YYNGEE. This CDR3 is built from 18 residues. CDR3 DNA: TGTGCCAGCAGCGGGCGGAGTAGCGGGGGGGGAGGCACAGATACGCAGTATTTT. Translation: CASSGRSSGGGGTDTQYF.

This sequence joins TRBV4-3 and TRBJ2-1; the D is unclear. Trimming stripped 0 bases from V and 9 bases from J, with 9 bases between. The germline CDR1 and CDR2 sequences are LGHNA and YSLEER. CDR3 length: 13 residues. The CDR3 DNA reads as TGCGCCAGCAGCCAAGATTACCGGACTGAGCAGTTCTTC. Translation: CASSQDYRTEQFF.

The V call is TRBV5-6, the J call TRBJ2-7, with D hard to call. V was shortened by 4 bases and J by 3 bases, with 14 bases between the two germline ends. The germline gives CDR1 SGHDT, CDR2 YYEEEE. This CDR3 is built from 14 residues. DNA of the CDR3: TGTGCCAGCAGCAAGATGTCAGTGAACTACGAGCAGTACTTC. It codes for CASSKMSVNYEQYF.

The J gene is TRBJ1-2, the V gene TRBV11-2; D may be TRBD1 (5 bases). V shed 5 bases and J shed 0 bases, with 13 bases lying between them. This CDR3 is built from 15 residues. Germline V gene sequence: CDR1 SGHAT, CDR2 FQNNGV. The CDR3 DNA is TGTGCCAGCAGCGAATCACAGGTAGCTAACTATGGCTACACCTTC. Protein sequence: CASSESQVANYGYTF.

The rearrangement links TRBV7-9 to TRBJ2-1; TRBD2 aligns across 10 bases. Unmatched junction bases numbered 11, after V lost 5 bases and J lost 4 bases. Germline values: CDR1 SEHNR, CDR2 FQNEAQ (reference sequence). CDR3 size: 17 residues. Here the CDR3 reads CASSTSKRGGEYNEQFF. The CDR3 DNA follows: TGTGCCAGCAGCACAAGCAAGCGGGGGGGCGAATACAATGAGCAGTTCTTC. The full variable domain, completed using reference TRBV7-9 and TRBJ2-1, is DTGVSQNPRHKITKRGQNVTFRCDPISEHNRLYWYRQTLGQGPEFLTYFQNEAQLEKSRLLSDRFSAERPKGSFSTLEIQRTEQGDSAMYLCASSTSKRGGEYNEQFFGPGTRLTVL.

J is TRBJ2-1 and V is TRBV19, with D possibly being TRBD2 (6 bases). The CDR3 consists of 17 residues. The germline V gene has CDR1 LNHDA and CDR2 SQIVND (reference sequence). The V gene lost 2 bases and the J gene lost 0 bases, with 14 bases spanning the gap. CDR3 protein: CASSIFPLGGSYNEQFF. CDR3 DNA: TGTGCCAGTAGTATATTCCCATTGGGGGGCTCCTACAATGAGCAGTTCTTC.

The rearrangement joins TRBV18 to TRBJ1-2; 10 bases map to TRBD1. Per germline, CDR1 KGHSH and CDR2 LQKENI. The CDR3 runs to 16 residues. V shed 4 bases and J 6 bases; nucleotides not matched to a gene: 11. DNA for the CDR3: TGTGCCAGCTCACTTCTTCCCCGGGACAGGGGCGATGGCTACACCTTC. Protein product: CASSLLPRDRGDGYTF.

The rearrangement uses TRBV11-2 and TRBJ2-5; TRBD2 matches 9 bases. Looked up from germline, CDR1 is SGHAT and CDR2 is FQNNGV. The J segment lost 2 bases and the V segment lost 6 bases, leaving 4 bases of the junction unmatched. This CDR3 has 14 amino acids. CDR3 coding DNA: TGTGCCAGCAGGGCTAGCGGGGCACAAGAGACCCAGTACTTC. Amino acids: CASRASGAQETQYF. The full variable domain, rest sourced from reference TRBV11-2 and TRBJ2-5, is EAGVAQSPRYKIIEKRQSVAFWCNPISGHATLYWYQQILGQGPKLLIQFQNNGVVDDSQLPKDRFSAERLKGVDSTLKIQPAKLEDSAVYLCASRASGAQETQYFGPGTRLLVL.